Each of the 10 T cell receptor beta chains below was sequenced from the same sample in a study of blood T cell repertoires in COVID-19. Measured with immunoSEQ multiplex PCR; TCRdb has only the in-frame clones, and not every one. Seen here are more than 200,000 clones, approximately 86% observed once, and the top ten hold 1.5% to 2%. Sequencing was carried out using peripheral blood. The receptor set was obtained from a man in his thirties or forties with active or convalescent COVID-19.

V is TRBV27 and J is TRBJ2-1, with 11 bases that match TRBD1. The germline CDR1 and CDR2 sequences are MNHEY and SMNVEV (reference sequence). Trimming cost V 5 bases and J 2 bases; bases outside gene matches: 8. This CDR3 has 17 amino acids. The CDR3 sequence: CASSDRPGQGAYNEQFF. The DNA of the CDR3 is TGTGCCAGCAGTGACCGTCCGGGACAGGGGGCCTACAATGAGCAGTTCTTC.

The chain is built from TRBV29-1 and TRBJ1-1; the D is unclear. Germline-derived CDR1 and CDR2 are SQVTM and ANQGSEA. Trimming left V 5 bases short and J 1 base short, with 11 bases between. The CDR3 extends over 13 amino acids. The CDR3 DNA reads TGCAGCGTTTTAAGCGGGAGGAACACTGAAGCTTTCTTT. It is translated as CSVLSGRNTEAFF.

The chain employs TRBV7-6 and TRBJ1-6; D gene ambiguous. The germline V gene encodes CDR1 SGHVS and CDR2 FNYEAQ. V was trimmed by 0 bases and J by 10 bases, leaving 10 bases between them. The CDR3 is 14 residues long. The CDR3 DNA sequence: TGTGCCAGCAGCTTAGCCGTGGGAGGGTCACCCCTCCACTTT. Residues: CASSLAVGGSPLHF. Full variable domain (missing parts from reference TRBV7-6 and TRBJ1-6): GAGVSQSPRYKVTKRGQDVALRCDPISGHVSLYWYRQALGQGPEFLTYFNYEAQQDKSGLPNDRFSAERPEGSISTLTIQRTEQRDSAMYRCASSLAVGGSPLHFGNGTRLTVT.

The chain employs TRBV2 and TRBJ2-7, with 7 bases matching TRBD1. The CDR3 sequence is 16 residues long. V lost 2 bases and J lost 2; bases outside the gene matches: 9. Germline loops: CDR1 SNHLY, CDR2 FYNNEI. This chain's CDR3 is CASSEWGLGTAYEQYF. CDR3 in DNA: TGTGCCAGCAGTGAATGGGGTCTAGGGACAGCCTACGAGCAGTACTTC.

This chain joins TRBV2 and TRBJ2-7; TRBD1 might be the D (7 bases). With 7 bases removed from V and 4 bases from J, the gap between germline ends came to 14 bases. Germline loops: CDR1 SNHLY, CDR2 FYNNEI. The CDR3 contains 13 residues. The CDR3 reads CASKGAGRYEQYF. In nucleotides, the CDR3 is TGTGCCAGCAAGGGGGCGGGGCGGTACGAGCAGTACTTC.

CDR3 loop: CASSELKSSGANVLTF. The CDR3 DNA sequence: TGCGCCAGCTCCGAGTTAAAGAGCTCTGGGGCCAACGTCCTGACTTTC. The chain combines TRBV5-1 with TRBJ2-6; no definite D call. Trimming shortened V by 7 bases and J by 0 bases, and 14 bases separated the two germline ends. Germline V gene data show CDR1 as SGHRS and CDR2 as YFSETQ. The CDR3 is 16 residues long.

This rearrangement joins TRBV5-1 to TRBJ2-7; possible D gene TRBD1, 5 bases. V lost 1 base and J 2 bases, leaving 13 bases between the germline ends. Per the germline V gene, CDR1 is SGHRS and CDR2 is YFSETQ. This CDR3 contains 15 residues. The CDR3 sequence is CASSLTDRTTYEQYF. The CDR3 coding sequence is TGCGCCAGCAGCTTGACTGACAGAACCACCTACGAGCAGTACTTC.

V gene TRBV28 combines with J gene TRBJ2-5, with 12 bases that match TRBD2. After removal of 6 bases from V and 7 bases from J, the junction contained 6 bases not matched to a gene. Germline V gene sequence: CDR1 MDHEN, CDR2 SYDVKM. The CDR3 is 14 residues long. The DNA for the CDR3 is TGTGCCAGCAGGACTAGCGGGGGTCTGACGACCCAGTACTTC. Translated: CASRTSGGLTTQYF.

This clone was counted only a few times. This chain's CDR3 is CASSETYSNTGELFF. CDR3 sequence (DNA): TGTGCCAGCAGTGAAACCTACAGCAACACCGGGGAGCTGTTTTTT. The gene calls are TRBV2 and TRBJ2-2; D gene ambiguous. From germline, CDR1 is SNHLY and CDR2 FYNNEI. V lost 2 bases to trimming and J lost 2 bases, with 9 bases between them. CDR3 length equals 15 residues.

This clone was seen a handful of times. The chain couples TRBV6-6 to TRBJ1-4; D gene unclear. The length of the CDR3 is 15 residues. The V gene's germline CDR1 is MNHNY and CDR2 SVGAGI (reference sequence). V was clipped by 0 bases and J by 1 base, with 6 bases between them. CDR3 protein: CASSYSSRTNEKLFF. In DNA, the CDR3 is TGTGCCAGCAGTTACTCGTCTAGAACTAATGAAAAACTGTTTTTT.